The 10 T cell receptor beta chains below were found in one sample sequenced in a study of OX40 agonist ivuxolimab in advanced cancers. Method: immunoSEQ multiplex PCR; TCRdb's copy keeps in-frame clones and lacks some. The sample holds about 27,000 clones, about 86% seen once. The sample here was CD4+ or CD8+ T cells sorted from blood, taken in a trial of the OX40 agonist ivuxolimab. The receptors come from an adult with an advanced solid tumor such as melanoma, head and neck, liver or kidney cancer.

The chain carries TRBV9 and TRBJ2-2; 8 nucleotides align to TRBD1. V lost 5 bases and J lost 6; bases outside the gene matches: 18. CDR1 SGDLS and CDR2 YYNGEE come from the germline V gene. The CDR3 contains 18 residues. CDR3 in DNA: TGTGCCAGCAGAAATAACGTTCTTCAGGGGGCCGGGGCCGGGGAGCTGTTTTTT. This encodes CASRNNVLQGAGAGELFF. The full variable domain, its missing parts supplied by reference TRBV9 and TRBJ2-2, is DSGVTQTPKHLITATGQRVTLRCSPRSGDLSVYWYQQSLDQGLQFLIQYYNGEERAKGNILERFSAQQFPDLHSELNLSSLELGDSALYFCASRNNVLQGAGAGELFFGEGSRLTVL.

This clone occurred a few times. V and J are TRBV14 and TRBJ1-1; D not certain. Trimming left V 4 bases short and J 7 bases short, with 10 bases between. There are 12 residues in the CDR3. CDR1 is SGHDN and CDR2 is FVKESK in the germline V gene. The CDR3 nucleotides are TGTGCCAGCAGCCCCTGGGGATTTGAAGCTTTCTTT. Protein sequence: CASSPWGFEAFF.

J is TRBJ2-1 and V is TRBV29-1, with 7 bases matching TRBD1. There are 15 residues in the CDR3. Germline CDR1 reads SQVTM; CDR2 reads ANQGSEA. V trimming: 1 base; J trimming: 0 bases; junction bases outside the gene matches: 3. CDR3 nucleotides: TGCAGCGTTGAAGCCGGGACAGTCTCCTACAATGAGCAGTTCTTC. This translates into CSVEAGTVSYNEQFF.

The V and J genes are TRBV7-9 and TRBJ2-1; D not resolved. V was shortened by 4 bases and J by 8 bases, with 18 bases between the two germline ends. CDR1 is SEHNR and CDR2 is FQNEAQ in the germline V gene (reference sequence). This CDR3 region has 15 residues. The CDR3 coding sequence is TGTGCCAGCAGCTCGAAGGTTGTACTTAGGGATGAGCAGTTCTTC. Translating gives CASSSKVVLRDEQFF.

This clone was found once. CDR3 loop: CASSYLVGLEQYF. The CDR3 nucleotides read TGTGCCAGCAGTTACTTGGTAGGGCTCGAGCAGTACTTC. The chain recombines TRBV6-5 with TRBJ2-7; no clear D. Germline V gene sequence: CDR1 MNHEY, CDR2 SVGAGI. The CDR3 is made up of 13 amino acids. Trimming pared 1 base from V and 6 bases from J, leaving 10 bases between.

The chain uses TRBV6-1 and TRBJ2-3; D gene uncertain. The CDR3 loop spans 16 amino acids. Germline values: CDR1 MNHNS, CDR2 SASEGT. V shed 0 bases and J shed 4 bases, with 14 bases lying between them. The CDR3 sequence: CASSEAVGTGSDTQYF. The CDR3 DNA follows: TGTGCCAGCAGTGAAGCAGTAGGTACTGGATCAGATACGCAGTATTTT.

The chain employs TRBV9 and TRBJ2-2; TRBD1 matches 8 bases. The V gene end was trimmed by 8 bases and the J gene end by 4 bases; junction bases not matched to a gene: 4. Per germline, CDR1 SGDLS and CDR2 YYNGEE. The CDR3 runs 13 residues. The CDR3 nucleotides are TGTGCCAGTCAGGGGGCCGTCACCGGGGAGCTGTTTTTT. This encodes CASQGAVTGELFF.

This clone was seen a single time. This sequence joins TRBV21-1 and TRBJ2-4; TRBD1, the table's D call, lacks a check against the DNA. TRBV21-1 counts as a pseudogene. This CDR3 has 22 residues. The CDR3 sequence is CASSEDRGSKRGFLIAKNIQYF. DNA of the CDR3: TGTGCCAGCAGCGAGGACAGGGGGTCGAAGCGGGGGTTCCTTATAGCCAAAAACATTCAGTACTTC.

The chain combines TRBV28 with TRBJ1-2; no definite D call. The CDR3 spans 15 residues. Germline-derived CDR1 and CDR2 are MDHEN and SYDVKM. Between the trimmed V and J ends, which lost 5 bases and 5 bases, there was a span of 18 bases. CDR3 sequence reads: CASSPLAGQRYGYTF. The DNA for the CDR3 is TGTGCCAGCAGTCCCTTAGCCGGGCAGAGGTATGGCTACACCTTC.

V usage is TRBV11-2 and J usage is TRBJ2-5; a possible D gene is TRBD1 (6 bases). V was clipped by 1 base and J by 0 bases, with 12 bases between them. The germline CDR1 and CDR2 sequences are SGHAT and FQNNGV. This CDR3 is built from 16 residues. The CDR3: CASSLGWDTDQETQYF. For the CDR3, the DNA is TGTGCCAGCAGCTTAGGGTGGGACACCGACCAAGAGACCCAGTACTTC.